This T cell receptor beta chain stems from a study of blood T cells in healthy people across ages. Overall study results and limits: Researchers deemed the diversity estimates from one million T cells underestimates. Per million T cells, TCR beta diversity dropped about linearly as age rose.

For this clonotype: Its antigen is as yet unknown.

A sample-barcoded 5' primer and a J-beta primer mix were used in a second PCR of roughly 7 to 12 cycles. Each of the cDNA molecules was tagged by a template-switch adaptor with 12 random nucleotides. TCRdb fed the 5' RACE reads into MiXCR, producing one record per CDR3 protein. Among roughly 730,000 distinct CDR3 sequences listed, about 56% were seen once. V lost 8 bases to trimming and J lost 4 bases, with 11 bases between them. Per germline, CDR1 SNHLY and CDR2 FYNNEI. The CDR3 has 12 amino acids. The TCR sequence derives from a man aged 40-55 years in good health. J is TRBJ2-5 and V is TRBV2; D is undetermined. Material for sequencing was blood. The CDR3 coding sequence is TGTGCCAGCCTGGGGTCACGAGAGACCCAGTACTTC. Protein product: CASLGSRETQYF. Complete variable domain (other parts from reference TRBV2 and TRBJ2-5): EPEVTQTPSHQVTQMGQEVILRCVPISNHLYFYWYRQILGQKVEFLVSFYNNEISEKSEIFDDQFSVERPDGSNFTLKIRSTKLEDSAMYFCASLGSRETQYFGPGTRLLVL.